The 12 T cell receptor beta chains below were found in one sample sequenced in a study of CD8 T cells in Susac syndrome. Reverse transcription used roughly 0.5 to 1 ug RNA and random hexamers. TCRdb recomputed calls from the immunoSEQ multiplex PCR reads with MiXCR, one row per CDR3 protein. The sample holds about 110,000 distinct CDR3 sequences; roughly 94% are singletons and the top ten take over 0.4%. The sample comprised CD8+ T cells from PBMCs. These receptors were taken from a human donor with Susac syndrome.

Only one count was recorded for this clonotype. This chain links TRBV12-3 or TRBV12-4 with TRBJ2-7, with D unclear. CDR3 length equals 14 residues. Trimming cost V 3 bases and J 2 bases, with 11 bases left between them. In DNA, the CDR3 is TGTGCCAGCAGTTTGCAAGGGCTGGCCTACGAGCAGTACTTC. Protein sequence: CASSLQGLAYEQYF.

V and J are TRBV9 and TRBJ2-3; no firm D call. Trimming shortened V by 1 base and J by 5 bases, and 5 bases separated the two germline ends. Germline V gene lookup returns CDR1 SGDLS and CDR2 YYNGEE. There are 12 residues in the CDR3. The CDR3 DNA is TGTGCCAGCAGCGTACTGGGAGATACGCAGTATTTT. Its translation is CASSVLGDTQYF.

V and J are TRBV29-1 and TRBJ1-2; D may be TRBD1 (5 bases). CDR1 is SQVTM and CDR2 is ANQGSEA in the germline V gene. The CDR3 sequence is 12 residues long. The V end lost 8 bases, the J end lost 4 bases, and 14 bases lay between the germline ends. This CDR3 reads CSTRDGSYGYTF. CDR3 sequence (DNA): TGCAGCACCCGGGACGGATCCTATGGCTACACCTTC. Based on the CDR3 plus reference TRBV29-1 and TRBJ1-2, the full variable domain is SAVISQKPSRDICQRGTSLTIQCQVDSQVTMMFWYRQQPGQSLTLIATANQGSEATYESGFVIDKFPISRPNLTFSTLTVSNMSPEDSSIYLCSTRDGSYGYTFGSGTRLTVV.

In DNA, the CDR3 is TGCGCCAGCAGCCCCGGGCAGGGGGCCTCCTACGAGCAGTACTTC. Its protein is CASSPGQGASYEQYF. The rearrangement joins TRBV4-1 to TRBJ2-7; 8 bases match TRBD1. The V gene's germline CDR1 is MGHRA and CDR2 YSYEKL. The junction had 5 bases not matched to a gene; V was cut back by 4 bases and J by 0 bases. This CDR3 region has 15 residues.

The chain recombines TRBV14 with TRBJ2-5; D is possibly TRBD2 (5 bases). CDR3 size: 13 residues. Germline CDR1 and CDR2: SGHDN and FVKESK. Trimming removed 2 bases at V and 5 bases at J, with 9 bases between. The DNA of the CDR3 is TGTGCCAGCAGCCAATCTAGCTGGGAGACCCAGTACTTC. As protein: CASSQSSWETQYF.

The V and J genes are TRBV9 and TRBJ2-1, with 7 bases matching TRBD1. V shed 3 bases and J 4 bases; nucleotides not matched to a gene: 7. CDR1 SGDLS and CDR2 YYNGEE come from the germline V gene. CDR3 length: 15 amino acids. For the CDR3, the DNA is TGTGCCAGCAGCGCTTTCGGGACAGTGTACAATGAGCAGTTCTTC. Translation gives CASSAFGTVYNEQFF. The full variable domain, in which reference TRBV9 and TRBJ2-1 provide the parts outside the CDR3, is DSGVTQTPKHLITATGQRVTLRCSPRSGDLSVYWYQQSLDQGLQFLIQYYNGEERAKGNILERFSAQQFPDLHSELNLSSLELGDSALYFCASSAFGTVYNEQFFGPGTRLTVL.

CDR3 sequence (DNA): TGTGCCAGCAGCTTGGGGGGGGTTGGCTACACCTTC. Translation gives CASSLGGVGYTF. This chain joins TRBV5-4 and TRBJ1-2; D might be TRBD1 (5 bases). This CDR3 contains 12 residues. The germline V and J ends were trimmed by 0 bases and 7 bases, with 7 bases remaining between them. Germline lookup yields CDR1 SGHNT and CDR2 YYREEE (reference sequence).

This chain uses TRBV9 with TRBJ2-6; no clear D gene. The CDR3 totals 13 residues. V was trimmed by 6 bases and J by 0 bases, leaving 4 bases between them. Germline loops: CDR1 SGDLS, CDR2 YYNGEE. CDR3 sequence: CASTNSGANVLTF. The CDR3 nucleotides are TGTGCCAGCACCAACTCTGGGGCCAACGTCCTGACTTTC.

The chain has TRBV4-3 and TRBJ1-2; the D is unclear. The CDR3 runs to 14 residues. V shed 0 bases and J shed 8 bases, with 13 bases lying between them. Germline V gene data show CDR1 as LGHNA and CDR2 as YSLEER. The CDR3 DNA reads TGCGCCAGCAGCCAAGATTTGGCCGGCAAGGGCTACACCTTC. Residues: CASSQDLAGKGYTF.

The CDR3 spells CASRDREAFF. Written as DNA, the CDR3 is TGTGCCAGCAGAGACAGGGAAGCTTTCTTT. The chain recombines TRBV6-6 with TRBJ1-1, with D possibly matching TRBD1 (6 bases). The CDR3 runs 10 residues. Per the germline V gene, CDR1 is MNHNY and CDR2 is SVGAGI (reference sequence). Trimming pared 6 bases from V and 8 bases from J, leaving 7 bases between.

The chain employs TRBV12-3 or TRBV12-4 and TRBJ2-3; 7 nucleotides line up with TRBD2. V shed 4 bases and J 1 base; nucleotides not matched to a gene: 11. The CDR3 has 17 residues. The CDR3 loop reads CASSSVGLGRRTDTQYF. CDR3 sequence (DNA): TGTGCCAGCAGTTCCGTCGGACTAGGAAGGCGCACAGATACGCAGTATTTT.

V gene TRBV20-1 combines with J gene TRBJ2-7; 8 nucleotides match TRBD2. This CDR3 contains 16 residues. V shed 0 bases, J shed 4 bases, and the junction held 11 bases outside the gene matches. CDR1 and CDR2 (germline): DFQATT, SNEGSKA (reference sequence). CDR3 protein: CSARDLGLAPWYEQYF. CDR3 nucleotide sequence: TGCAGTGCTAGAGATCTAGGACTAGCCCCCTGGTACGAGCAGTACTTC.